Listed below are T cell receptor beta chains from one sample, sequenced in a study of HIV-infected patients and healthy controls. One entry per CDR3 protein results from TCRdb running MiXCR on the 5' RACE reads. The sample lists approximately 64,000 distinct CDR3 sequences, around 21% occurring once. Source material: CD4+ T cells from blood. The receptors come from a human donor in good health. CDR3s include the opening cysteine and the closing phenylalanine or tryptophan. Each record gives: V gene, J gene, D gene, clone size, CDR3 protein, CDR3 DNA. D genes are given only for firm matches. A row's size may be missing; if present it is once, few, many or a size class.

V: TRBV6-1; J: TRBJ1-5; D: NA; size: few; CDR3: CASSDWGEVGQPQHF; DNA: TGTGCCAGCAGTGATTGGGGGGAAGTAGGTCAGCCCCAGCATTTT
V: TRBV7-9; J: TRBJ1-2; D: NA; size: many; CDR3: CASSSSGGWMSYGYTF; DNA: TGTGCCAGCAGCTCGTCCGGTGGATGGATGAGCTATGGCTACACCTTC
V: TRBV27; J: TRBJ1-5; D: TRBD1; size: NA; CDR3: CASSPLGQGNQPQHF; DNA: TGTGCCAGCAGTCCCCTGGGACAGGGTAATCAGCCCCAGCATTTT
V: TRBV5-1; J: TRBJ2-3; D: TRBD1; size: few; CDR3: CASSGTGVDTQYF; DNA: TGCGCCAGCTCCGGGACAGGAGTGGATACGCAGTATTTT
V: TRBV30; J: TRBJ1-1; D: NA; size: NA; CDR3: CAWSVRNMNTEAFF; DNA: TGTGCCTGGAGTGTAAGGAACATGAACACTGAAGCTTTCTTT
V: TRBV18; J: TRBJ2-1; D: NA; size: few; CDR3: CASSPTGNNEQFF; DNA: TGTGCCAGCTCACCGACGGGAAACAATGAGCAGTTCTTC
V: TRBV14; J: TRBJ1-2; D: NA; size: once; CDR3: CASSQGIYYGYTF; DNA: TGTGCCAGCAGTCAGGGCATCTACTATGGCTACACCTTC
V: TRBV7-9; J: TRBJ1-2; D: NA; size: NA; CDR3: CASSPLTRGDYGYTF; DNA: TGTGCCAGCAGCCCCCTGACGCGTGGGGACTATGGCTACACCTTC
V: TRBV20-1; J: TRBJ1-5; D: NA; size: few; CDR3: CSARLGTTARGNQPQHF; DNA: TGCAGTGCTAGACTTGGGACGACAGCTAGGGGCAATCAGCCCCAGCATTTT
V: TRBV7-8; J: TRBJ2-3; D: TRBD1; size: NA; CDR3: CASTWSGGEYSDTQYF; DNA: TGTGCCAGCACCTGGTCAGGGGGCGAGTATTCAGATACGCAGTATTTT
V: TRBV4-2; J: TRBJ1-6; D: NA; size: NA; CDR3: CASSQDYGRSSYNSPLHF; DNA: TGTGCCAGCAGCCAAGATTATGGCAGGAGCTCCTATAATTCACCCCTCCACTTT
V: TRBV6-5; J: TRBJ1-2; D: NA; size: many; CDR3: CASSYLDGSYGYTF; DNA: TGTGCCAGCAGTTATCTGGACGGGAGCTATGGCTACACCTTC
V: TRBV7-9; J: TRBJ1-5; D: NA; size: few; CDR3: CASSLGGQYSNQPQHF; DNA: TGTGCCAGCAGCTTAGGAGGACAGTATAGCAATCAGCCCCAGCATTTT